This is a list of T cell receptor beta chains from one sample in a study of cytomegalovirus exposure and HLA in healthy donors. The table came from immunoSEQ multiplex PCR; TCRdb's copy has only in-frame clones and leaves some out. The table lists more than 90,000 clones, more than 80% of them singletons, with around 3.6% in the top ten. The sample was PBMCs. These receptors were taken from a man in his thirties or forties in good health and CMV-seronegative. Both conserved end residues are part of each CDR3. The order of the fields is D gene, clone size, V gene, J gene, CDR3 protein, CDR3 DNA. A D gene is named only where the DNA matches it firmly. Clone size is stated in some rows and not others, as once, few, many or a class when expanded.

d_gene: TRBD1
abundance: NA
v_gene: TRBV9
j_gene: TRBJ1-4
CDR3aa: CASSAQGTGAYNEKLFF
CDR3nt: TGTGCCAGCAGCGCTCAAGGGACAGGCGCGTATAATGAAAAACTGTTTTTT

d_gene: NA
abundance: NA
v_gene: TRBV7-9
j_gene: TRBJ2-1
CDR3aa: CASSFPGTDNEQFF
CDR3nt: TGTGCCAGCAGCTTCCCGGGAACAGACAATGAGCAGTTCTTC

d_gene: TRBD1
abundance: NA
v_gene: TRBV29-1
j_gene: TRBJ2-4
CDR3aa: CSVVTFYTGARGKNIQYF
CDR3nt: TGCAGCGTCGTAACCTTTTATACAGGGGCTCGCGGCAAAAACATTCAGTACTTC

d_gene: TRBD2
abundance: NA
v_gene: TRBV7-3
j_gene: TRBJ2-1
CDR3aa: CASSYKSGRAHNEQFF
CDR3nt: TGTGCCAGCAGCTATAAAAGCGGGAGGGCCCACAATGAGCAGTTCTTC

d_gene: TRBD2
abundance: NA
v_gene: TRBV2
j_gene: TRBJ2-3
CDR3aa: CASRRTSGGADTQYF
CDR3nt: TGTGCCAGCCGCAGGACTAGCGGGGGGGCAGATACGCAGTATTTT

d_gene: TRBD2
abundance: NA
v_gene: TRBV7-2
j_gene: TRBJ2-3
CDR3aa: CASSLAGLAGVSTDTQYF
CDR3nt: TGTGCCAGCAGCTTAGCAGGGCTAGCGGGGGTTAGCACAGATACGCAGTATTTT

d_gene: NA
abundance: NA
v_gene: TRBV4-1
j_gene: TRBJ1-1
CDR3aa: CASSHQRGGSNTEAFF
CDR3nt: TGCGCCAGCAGCCACCAAAGAGGGGGATCGAACACTGAAGCTTTCTTT

d_gene: NA
abundance: once
v_gene: TRBV7-8
j_gene: TRBJ1-6
CDR3aa: CASSRRGRSNNSPLHF
CDR3nt: TGTGCCAGCAGCCGCAGAGGAAGGAGCAATAATTCACCCCTCCACTTT

d_gene: NA
abundance: NA
v_gene: TRBV30
j_gene: TRBJ2-5
CDR3aa: CAWTQTRETQYF
CDR3nt: TGTGCCTGGACTCAGACCAGGGAGACCCAGTACTTC

d_gene: NA
abundance: NA
v_gene: TRBV10-3
j_gene: TRBJ2-1
CDR3aa: CAISDSTYLKYNEQFF
CDR3nt: TGTGCCATCAGTGATTCCACTTACCTAAAATACAATGAGCAGTTCTTC

d_gene: NA
abundance: NA
v_gene: TRBV28
j_gene: TRBJ1-2
CDR3aa: CASSTAGGRGYGYTF
CDR3nt: TGTGCCAGCAGTACAGCGGGGGGCAGGGGCTATGGCTACACCTTC

d_gene: NA
abundance: NA
v_gene: TRBV7-9
j_gene: TRBJ2-2
CDR3aa: CASSPGSDGELFF
CDR3nt: TGTGCCAGCAGCCCAGGGTCTGACGGGGAGCTGTTTTTT

d_gene: NA
abundance: NA
v_gene: TRBV7-9
j_gene: TRBJ2-2
CDR3aa: CASSLAPRVETGELFF
CDR3nt: TGTGCCAGCAGCTTAGCGCCCCGGGTGGAGACCGGGGAGCTGTTTTTT

d_gene: NA
abundance: NA
v_gene: TRBV30
j_gene: TRBJ2-7
CDR3aa: CAWTPGRRDYEQYF
CDR3nt: TGTGCCTGGACCCCGGGACGGAGGGATTACGAGCAGTACTTC

d_gene: NA
abundance: NA
v_gene: TRBV11-1
j_gene: TRBJ2-2
CDR3aa: CASNRDTSPDLFF
CDR3nt: TGTGCCAGCAACCGGGACACCTCACCGGACCTGTTTTTT

d_gene: NA
abundance: NA
v_gene: TRBV11-1
j_gene: TRBJ1-4
CDR3aa: CASSLTPGSYEKLFF
CDR3nt: TGTGCCAGCAGCTTAACCCCTGGGAGTTATGAAAAACTGTTTTTT

d_gene: TRBD2
abundance: once
v_gene: TRBV7-9
j_gene: TRBJ2-1
CDR3aa: CASSLGWGGRISEQFF
CDR3nt: TGTGCCAGCAGCTTAGGATGGGGCGGGAGAATCAGCGAGCAGTTCTTC

d_gene: NA
abundance: NA
v_gene: TRBV9
j_gene: TRBJ2-1
CDR3aa: CASSVDPWASNGEQFF
CDR3nt: TGTGCCAGCAGCGTAGATCCCTGGGCTAGCAATGGGGAGCAGTTCTTC

d_gene: NA
abundance: NA
v_gene: TRBV20-1
j_gene: TRBJ2-5
CDR3aa: CTIASKETQYF
CDR3nt: TGCACAATTGCTAGTAAAGAGACCCAGTACTTC

d_gene: TRBD2
abundance: NA
v_gene: TRBV9
j_gene: TRBJ2-7
CDR3aa: CASSVLGSGSIYEQYF
CDR3nt: TGTGCCAGCAGCGTCCTTGGTAGCGGGAGTATTTACGAGCAGTACTTC

d_gene: TRBD2
abundance: NA
v_gene: TRBV28
j_gene: TRBJ2-1
CDR3aa: CASRLAGGHEQFF
CDR3nt: TGTGCCAGCAGGCTAGCGGGAGGCCATGAGCAGTTCTTC

d_gene: TRBD1
abundance: NA
v_gene: TRBV27
j_gene: TRBJ2-2
CDR3aa: CASTWGSGGTGELFF
CDR3nt: TGTGCCAGCACCTGGGGGTCAGGGGGCACCGGGGAGCTGTTTTTT

d_gene: NA
abundance: NA
v_gene: TRBV4-2
j_gene: TRBJ2-5
CDR3aa: CASSQGGGRQETQYF
CDR3nt: TGTGCCAGCAGCCAAGGCGGAGGTCGTCAAGAGACCCAGTACTTC

d_gene: TRBD2
abundance: medium-sized
v_gene: TRBV7-9
j_gene: TRBJ2-5
CDR3aa: CASSVPETGLAAQETQYF
CDR3nt: TGTGCCAGCAGCGTACCCGAAACGGGACTAGCGGCCCAAGAGACCCAGTACTTC

d_gene: NA
abundance: once
v_gene: TRBV5-5
j_gene: TRBJ1-1
CDR3aa: CASSFTHRVNTEAFF
CDR3nt: TGTGCCAGCAGCTTTACCCACAGGGTGAACACTGAAGCTTTCTTT

d_gene: NA
abundance: NA
v_gene: TRBV15
j_gene: TRBJ2-5
CDR3aa: CATSRDALRVETQYF
CDR3nt: TGTGCCACCAGCAGAGATGCTTTGCGGGTGGAGACCCAGTACTTC

d_gene: TRBD2
abundance: NA
v_gene: TRBV6-5
j_gene: TRBJ2-1
CDR3aa: CASSYNGGGSYNEQFF
CDR3nt: TGTGCCAGCAGTTACAATGGCGGGGGGTCCTACAATGAGCAGTTCTTC

d_gene: NA
abundance: NA
v_gene: TRBV2
j_gene: TRBJ2-7
CDR3aa: CASSWTESYEQYF
CDR3nt: TGTGCCAGCAGTTGGACAGAGTCCTACGAGCAGTACTTC

d_gene: TRBD1
abundance: NA
v_gene: TRBV4-1
j_gene: TRBJ2-2
CDR3aa: CASSLSTDRERLFF
CDR3nt: TGCGCCAGCAGCCTCTCGACTGACAGGGAGCGGCTGTTTTTT

d_gene: NA
abundance: NA
v_gene: TRBV7-6
j_gene: TRBJ1-1
CDR3aa: CASSSVTGKTNTEAFF
CDR3nt: TGTGCCAGCAGTTCGGTAACAGGGAAAACGAACACTGAAGCTTTCTTT